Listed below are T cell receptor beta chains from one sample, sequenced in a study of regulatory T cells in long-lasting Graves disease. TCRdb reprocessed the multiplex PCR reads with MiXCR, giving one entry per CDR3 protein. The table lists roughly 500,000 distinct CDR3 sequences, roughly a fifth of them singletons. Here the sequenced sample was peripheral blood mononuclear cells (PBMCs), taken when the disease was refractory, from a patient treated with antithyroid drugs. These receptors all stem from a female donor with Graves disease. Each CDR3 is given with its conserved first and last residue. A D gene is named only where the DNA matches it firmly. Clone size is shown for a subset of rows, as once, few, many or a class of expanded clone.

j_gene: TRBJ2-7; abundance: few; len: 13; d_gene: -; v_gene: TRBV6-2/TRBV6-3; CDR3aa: CASGGLESYEQYF; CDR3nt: TGTGCCAGCGGTGGACTGGAATCCTACGAGCAGTACTTC
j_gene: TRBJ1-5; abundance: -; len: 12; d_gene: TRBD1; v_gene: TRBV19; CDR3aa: CASSPWDRPQHF; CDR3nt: TGTGCCAGTAGTCCCTGGGACAGGCCCCAGCATTTT
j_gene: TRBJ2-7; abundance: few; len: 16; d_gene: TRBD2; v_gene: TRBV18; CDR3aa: CASSPTETSETWEQYF; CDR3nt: TGTGCCAGCTCACCAACCGAAACTAGCGAGACGTGGGAGCAGTACTTC
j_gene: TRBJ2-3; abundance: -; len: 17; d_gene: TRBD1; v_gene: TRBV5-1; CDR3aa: CASSSAPGQGEIDTQYF; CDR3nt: TGCGCCAGCAGCTCGGCCCCCGGGCAGGGGGAGATAGATACGCAGTATTTT
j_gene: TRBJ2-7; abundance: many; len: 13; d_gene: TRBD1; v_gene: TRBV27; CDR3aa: CASSSRQGHEQYF; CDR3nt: TGTGCCAGCAGTTCGCGACAGGGCCACGAGCAGTACTTC
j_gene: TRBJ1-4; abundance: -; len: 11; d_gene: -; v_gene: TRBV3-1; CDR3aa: CASSQGDREFF; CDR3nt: TGTGCCAGCAGCCAAGGGGACCGCGAGTTTTTT
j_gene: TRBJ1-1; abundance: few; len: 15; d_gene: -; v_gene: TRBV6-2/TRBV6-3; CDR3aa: CASSLSLFMGAEAFF; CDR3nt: TGTGCCAGCAGTCTCTCGTTGTTCATGGGAGCTGAAGCTTTCTTT
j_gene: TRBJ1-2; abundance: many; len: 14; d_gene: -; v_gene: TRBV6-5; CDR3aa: CASSYGRDNYGYTF; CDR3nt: TGTGCCAGCAGTTACGGCAGGGACAACTATGGCTACACCTTC
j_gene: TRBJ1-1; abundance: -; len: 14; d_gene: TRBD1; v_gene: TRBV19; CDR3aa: CASSGTEGNTEAFF; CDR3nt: TGTGCCAGTAGCGGGACAGAGGGTAACACTGAAGCTTTCTTT
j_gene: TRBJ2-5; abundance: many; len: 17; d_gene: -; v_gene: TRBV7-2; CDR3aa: CASSFLLSSTWGETQYF; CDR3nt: TGTGCCAGCAGCTTCCTCCTCTCTAGTACTTGGGGGGAGACCCAGTACTTC
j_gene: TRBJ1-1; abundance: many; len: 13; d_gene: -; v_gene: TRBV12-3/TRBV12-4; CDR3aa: CASSLVADQQAFF; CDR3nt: TGTGCCAGCAGTTTAGTGGCCGATCAACAAGCTTTCTTT